This entry features one T cell receptor (beta chain) sequence. This entry is derived from a study of blood T cell repertoires in COVID-19. With 2 bases clipped from V and 7 bases from J, the junction kept 11 bases outside the gene matches. CDR1 is KGHSH and CDR2 is LQKENI in the germline V gene. This CDR3 spans 17 amino acids. Adults between about 18 and 89 years of age took part from fewer than 30 US areas. Which cohort a participant joined came from the clinical history participants gave. How the authors handled the data: It was from reference gene primer amplification that nucleated cell counts were estimated. The table came from immunoSEQ multiplex PCR; TCRdb's copy has only in-frame clones and leaves some out. D and trimming come from the DNA, and the V and J calls and clone size come from that table. The sample carries approximately 220,000 clones, approximately 90% recorded once.

The receptor was derived from a woman in her thirties who had recovered from COVID-19. The rearrangement uses TRBV18 and TRBJ2-1; TRBD2 aligns across 10 bases. Sequenced input: PBMCs or T cells enriched from blood (not recorded which). The CDR3 region is CASSPRPSGGAGNEQFF. CDR3 nucleotide sequence: TGTGCCAGCTCACCAAGACCCAGCGGGGGGGCGGGGAATGAGCAGTTCTTC.